A selection of T cell receptor beta chains follows, all from one sample in a study of T-cell reconstitution after alpha-beta-depleted transplantation in children. One entry per CDR3 protein, called by TCRdb with MiXCR from the PCR reads. Here the sample spans about 120,000 distinct CDR3 sequences, 23% being singletons. The source material was PBMCs, mostly from graft donor cells, sampled 180 days after TCRalphabeta/CD19-depleted stem cell transplant. The receptors come from a male patient aged 2 to 10 who had a stem cell transplant for chronic granulomatous disease, so the T cells may come from the graft donor. CDR3s include the opening cysteine and the closing phenylalanine or tryptophan. A D gene is named only where the DNA matches it firmly. Clone size, where shown, is once, few, many, or a class for clones that have expanded.

size: many; J: TRBJ2-3; length: 15; D: NA; V: TRBV12-3/TRBV12-4; DNA: TGTGCCAGCACATCGAGACCCGTGGGCACAGATACGCAGTATTTT; CDR3: CASTSRPVGTDTQYF
size: few; J: TRBJ2-4; length: 14; D: NA; V: TRBV10-3; DNA: TGTGCCATCAGTGACAGGGGTGCCAAAAACAGTCAGTACTTC; CDR3: CAISDRGAKNSQYF
size: few; J: TRBJ1-6; length: 13; D: NA; V: TRBV20-1; DNA: TGCAGTGCTAACAGTGAAATTAATTCACCCCTCCACTTT; CDR3: CSANSEINSPLHF
size: NA; J: TRBJ2-1; length: 13; D: NA; V: TRBV29-1; DNA: TGCAGCGTTGGTCACGGACAGTCCATAGGTGGGTTCTTC; CDR3: CSVGHGQSIGGFF
size: many; J: TRBJ2-5; length: 16; D: NA; V: TRBV5-8; DNA: TGTGCCAGCAGCTTGAACGCTCCAGGTCGGCGTGAGACCCAGTACTTC; CDR3: CASSLNAPGRRETQYF
size: NA; J: TRBJ1-1; length: 15; D: NA; V: TRBV29-1; DNA: TGCAGCGTTCCCTACCGGTCCCTTTCGGACACTGAAGCTTTCTTT; CDR3: CSVPYRSLSDTEAFF
size: NA; J: TRBJ1-6; length: 14; D: TRBD1; V: TRBV3-1; DNA: TGTGCCAGCAGCCAAGAGGACAGGGGTTCACCCCTCCACTTT; CDR3: CASSQEDRGSPLHF
size: NA; J: TRBJ2-7; length: 13; D: NA; V: TRBV6-6; DNA: TGTGCCAGCAGTTTATCCTCCCCCTACGAGCAGTACTTC; CDR3: CASSLSSPYEQYF
size: few; J: TRBJ2-1; length: 14; D: NA; V: TRBV12-3/TRBV12-4; DNA: TGTGCCAGCAGTTTACAAGGGGGAAACAATGAGCAGTTCTTC; CDR3: CASSLQGGNNEQFF
size: many; J: TRBJ2-1; length: 17; D: TRBD2; V: TRBV20-1; DNA: TGCAGTGCCCGTTTCCTAGCGGGAGTTAACTCCTACAATGAGCAGTTCTTC; CDR3: CSARFLAGVNSYNEQFF
size: NA; J: TRBJ2-7; length: 15; D: TRBD2; V: TRBV20-1; DNA: TGCAGTGCTCGTCCTGGAGGACTAGCGGGATACGAGCAGTACTTC; CDR3: CSARPGGLAGYEQYF
size: NA; J: TRBJ2-6; length: 16; D: NA; V: TRBV6-5; DNA: TGTGCCAGCAGTTACACCGAGGGAACTGGGGCCAACGTCCTGACTTTC; CDR3: CASSYTEGTGANVLTF
size: few; J: TRBJ2-7; length: 13; D: TRBD2; V: TRBV7-8; DNA: TGTGCCAGCAGCAACCTACTAGCGGACGAGCAGTACTTC; CDR3: CASSNLLADEQYF
size: few; J: TRBJ2-1; length: 14; D: NA; V: TRBV18; DNA: TGTGCCAGCTCACCGGGCAGGGCCTACAATGAGCAGTTCTTC; CDR3: CASSPGRAYNEQFF
size: NA; J: TRBJ2-2; length: 14; D: TRBD2; V: TRBV12-3/TRBV12-4; DNA: TGTGCCAGCAGTTGGGCGGGAGGGCGAGGGGAGCTGTTTTTT; CDR3: CASSWAGGRGELFF
size: many; J: TRBJ2-3; length: 14; D: TRBD2; V: TRBV20-1; DNA: TGCAGTGCTACAAAGCGGGGATGGACAGATACGCAGTATTTT; CDR3: CSATKRGWTDTQYF
size: many; J: TRBJ2-3; length: 12; D: NA; V: TRBV29-1; DNA: TGCAGCGTGGCAGGGGTTTTGGATACGCAGTATTTT; CDR3: CSVAGVLDTQYF
size: NA; J: TRBJ2-5; length: 14; D: NA; V: TRBV20-1; DNA: TGCAGTGCTATTCTCCGGAGGGCGGGAGAGACCCAGTACTTC; CDR3: CSAILRRAGETQYF
size: NA; J: TRBJ2-3; length: 14; D: TRBD2; V: TRBV5-1; DNA: TGCGCCAGCAGGCGGGGGGGAAGCACAGATACGCAGTATTTT; CDR3: CASRRGGSTDTQYF
size: NA; J: TRBJ2-7; length: 13; D: NA; V: TRBV7-7; DNA: TGTGCTAGCAGCCCCAGTAGAGGTTACGAGCAGTACTTC; CDR3: CASSPSRGYEQYF
size: many; J: TRBJ2-5; length: 14; D: NA; V: TRBV6-5; DNA: TGTGCCAGCAGTTACTTGCCGTTTGGAGAGACCCAGTACTTC; CDR3: CASSYLPFGETQYF
size: few; J: TRBJ2-3; length: 15; D: NA; V: TRBV7-3; DNA: TGTGCCAGCAGCCGGAACTTTGGGGGGACAGATACGCAGTATTTT; CDR3: CASSRNFGGTDTQYF